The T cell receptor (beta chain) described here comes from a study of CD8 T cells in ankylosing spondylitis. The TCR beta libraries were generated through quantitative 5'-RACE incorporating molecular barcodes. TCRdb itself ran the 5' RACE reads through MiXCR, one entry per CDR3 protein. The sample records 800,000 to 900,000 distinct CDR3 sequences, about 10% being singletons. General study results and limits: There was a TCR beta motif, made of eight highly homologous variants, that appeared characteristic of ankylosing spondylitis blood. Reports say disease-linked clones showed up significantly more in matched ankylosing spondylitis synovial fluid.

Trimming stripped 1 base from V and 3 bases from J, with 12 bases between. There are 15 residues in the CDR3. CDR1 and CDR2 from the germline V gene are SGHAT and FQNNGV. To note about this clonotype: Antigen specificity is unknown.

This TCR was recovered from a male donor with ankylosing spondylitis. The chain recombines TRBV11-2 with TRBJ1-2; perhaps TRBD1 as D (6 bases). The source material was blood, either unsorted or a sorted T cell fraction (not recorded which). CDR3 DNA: TGTGCCAGCAGCTTAGTTCTGACAGGACACTATGGCTACACCTTC. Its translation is CASSLVLTGHYGYTF.